The rows below give T cell receptor beta chains drawn from one sample of a study of blood T cell repertoires in COVID-19. Here immunoSEQ multiplex PCR was the method, and the copy in TCRdb shows in-frame clones only, minus some. The sample yields about 300,000 clones, about 87% seen once. Material for sequencing was peripheral blood. Receptors were obtained from a woman aged 25 to 45 who had recovered from COVID-19. Each CDR3 is given with its conserved first and last residue. Fields, in order: V gene, J gene, clone size, D gene, CDR3 protein, CDR3 DNA. D genes are given only for firm matches. Clone sizes are given selectively: once, few, many, or a class where the clone is expanded.

>TRBV5-1|TRBJ1-6|.|.
CASSSQEHYNSPLHF
TGCGCCAGCAGCTCACAGGAACACTATAATTCACCCCTCCACTTT
>TRBV7-9|TRBJ2-7|once|.
CASSRGGSSYEQYF
TGTGCCAGCAGCCGAGGCGGCAGCTCCTACGAGCAGTACTTC
>TRBV30|TRBJ1-5|.|TRBD1
CAWQGRKGQTNQPQHF
TGTGCCTGGCAAGGTAGGAAGGGACAGACTAATCAGCCCCAGCATTTT
>TRBV5-1|TRBJ1-5|.|.
CASSLAGVGNQPQHF
TGCGCCAGCAGCTTGGCCGGGGTGGGCAATCAGCCCCAGCATTTT
>TRBV6-4|TRBJ1-3|.|.
CAIQPVRGSGNTIYF
TGTGCCATCCAACCCGTCAGGGGCTCTGGAAACACCATATATTTT
>TRBV3-1/TRBV3-2|TRBJ2-5|once|TRBD2
CASSQPGGTSVETQYF
TGTGCCAGCAGCCAACCAGGCGGGACTAGCGTAGAGACCCAGTACTTC
>TRBV15|TRBJ2-5|.|TRBD2
CATSPLAGGPMQQETQYF
TGTGCCACCAGCCCTTTAGCGGGGGGGCCTATGCAGCAAGAGACCCAGTACTTC
>TRBV10-3|TRBJ1-1|.|TRBD1
CAINAEDRLEGEAFF
TGTGCCATCAATGCCGAGGACAGGTTAGAGGGTGAAGCTTTCTTT
>TRBV6-2/TRBV6-3|TRBJ2-7|.|.
CASSSAGTYEQYF
TGTGCCAGCAGTTCGGCAGGTACCTACGAGCAGTACTTC
>TRBV11-2|TRBJ2-5|.|.
CASSPVKGEQETQYF
TGTGCCAGCAGCCCAGTCAAAGGGGAACAAGAGACCCAGTACTTC
>TRBV2|TRBJ1-5|.|TRBD1
CASSDRGQVNQPQHF
TGTGCCAGCAGTGACCGTGGACAGGTCAATCAGCCCCAGCATTTT
>TRBV18|TRBJ2-3|.|.
CASSPTQTTDTQYF
TGTGCCAGCTCACCAACACAGACCACAGATACGCAGTATTTT
>TRBV3-1/TRBV3-2|TRBJ1-2|.|.
CASSQVDSHWVGYTF
TGTGCCAGCAGCCAAGTTGACAGTCATTGGGTTGGCTACACCTTC
>TRBV10-3|TRBJ1-2|.|.
CAISEDQGGGYTF
TGTGCCATCAGTGAGGACCAAGGGGGTGGCTACACCTTC
>TRBV29-1|TRBJ1-2|.|TRBD1
CSVEGGRGYGYTF
TGCAGCGTTGAGGGGGGCAGGGGGTATGGCTACACCTTC
>TRBV7-2|TRBJ2-7|.|TRBD2
CASSLARGEYEQYF
TGTGCCAGCAGCTTAGCGCGGGGGGAGTACGAGCAGTACTTC
>TRBV11-1|TRBJ2-1|.|TRBD1
CASSLPGTGNNEQFF
TGTGCCAGCAGCTTACCTGGGACAGGAAACAATGAGCAGTTCTTC
>TRBV28|TRBJ2-5|.|.
CASSFREGRETQYF
TGTGCCAGCAGTTTTCGAGAGGGGAGGGAGACCCAGTACTTC
>TRBV20-1|TRBJ1-1|.|.
CSARRGEAFF
TGCAGTGCTAGAAGGGGTGAAGCTTTCTTT
>TRBV6-5|TRBJ1-1|.|.
CASSSTGRAFF
TGTGCCAGCAGTTCTACAGGGCGGGCTTTCTTT
>TRBV6-5|TRBJ2-5|.|TRBD2
CASSYTGGKETQYF
TGTGCCAGCAGTTACACGGGGGGTAAAGAGACCCAGTACTTC
>TRBV30|TRBJ1-5|few|.
CAWSGTGGGQPQHF
TGTGCCTGGAGTGGTACGGGCGGAGGTCAGCCCCAGCATTTT
>TRBV11-2|TRBJ2-3|.|.
CASSLGRTDTQYF
TGTGCCAGCAGCTTAGGGAGGACAGATACGCAGTATTTT
>TRBV9|TRBJ1-4|.|.
CASSTGTTNEKLFF
TGTGCCAGCTCCACAGGAACAACTAATGAAAAACTGTTTTTT
>TRBV21-1|TRBJ1-2|once|.
CASSKVLQASNYGYTF
TGTGCCAGCAGCAAAGTACTGCAGGCGTCGAACTATGGCTACACCTTC
>TRBV7-2|TRBJ2-5|few|TRBD2
CASSSGLAGEETQYF
TGTGCCAGCAGCTCGGGACTAGCGGGGGAGGAGACCCAGTACTTC
>TRBV6-5|TRBJ1-1|.|.
CASTGNRNTEAFF
TGTGCCAGCACCGGGAATAGGAACACTGAAGCTTTCTTT
>TRBV4-2|TRBJ2-3|.|.
CASSQDWTFSTDTQYF
TGTGCCAGCAGCCAAGATTGGACTTTTAGCACAGATACGCAGTATTTT
>TRBV6-5|TRBJ2-2|.|TRBD1
CASKKQGFNTGELFF
TGTGCCAGCAAAAAACAGGGGTTCAACACCGGGGAGCTGTTTTTT
>TRBV5-1|TRBJ2-2|.|.
CASSQDTSETGELFF
TGCGCCAGCAGCCAAGACACCTCTGAAACCGGGGAGCTGTTTTTT
>TRBV7-2|TRBJ2-7|.|TRBD2
CASRLAGGSYEQYF
TGTGCCAGCAGGCTAGCGGGGGGGTCCTACGAGCAGTACTTC
>TRBV30|TRBJ1-2|.|TRBD1
CAWSTGGNGGYTF
TGTGCCTGGAGTACAGGGGGCAATGGGGGCTACACCTTC